The present entry profiles one T cell receptor (beta chain) with its context. The antigen remains unidentified. Molecular barcoding with unique molecular identifiers was used for the TCRbeta library. A single record per CDR3 protein comes from TCRdb applying MiXCR to the PCR reads. Among hundreds of thousands of distinct CDR3 sequences listed, 13% were seen once. This sample is drawn from a study of T-cell reconstitution after alpha-beta-depleted transplantation in children. Losses at the gene ends were 10 bases for V and 3 bases for J; bases not matched to a gene: 7. Germline lookup yields CDR1 SGHTA and CDR2 FQGNSA. The CDR3 totals 15 residues. Whole-study results and caveats: T-cell counts and diversity at one year post-transplant came mainly from newly produced T cells. About two months after transplant, alpha-beta T cells reportedly came from several hundred expanded graft clones.

The sequencing used PBMCs, collected before TCRalphabeta/CD19-depleted stem cell transplant. The clonotype was recovered from a girl between 2 and 10 years old with congenital amegakaryocytic thrombocytopenia, due to receive a stem cell transplant. The chain links TRBV7-2 to TRBJ2-2, with 11 bases fitting TRBD2. The CDR3 region is CANILLAGDTGELFF. The CDR3 nucleotides read TGTGCCAACATCCTACTAGCGGGAGACACCGGGGAGCTGTTTTTT.